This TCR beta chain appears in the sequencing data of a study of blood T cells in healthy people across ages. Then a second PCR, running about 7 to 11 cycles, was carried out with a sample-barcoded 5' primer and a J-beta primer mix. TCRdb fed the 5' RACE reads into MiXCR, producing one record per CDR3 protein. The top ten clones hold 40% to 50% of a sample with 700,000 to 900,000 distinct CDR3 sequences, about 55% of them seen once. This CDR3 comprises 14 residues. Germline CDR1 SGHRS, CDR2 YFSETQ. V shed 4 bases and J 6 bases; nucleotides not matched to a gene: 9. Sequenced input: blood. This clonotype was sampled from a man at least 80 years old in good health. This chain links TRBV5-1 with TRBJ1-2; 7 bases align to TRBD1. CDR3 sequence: CASSGGQLGNGYTF. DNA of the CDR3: TGCGCCAGCAGCGGGGGACAGCTGGGGAATGGCTACACCTTC.